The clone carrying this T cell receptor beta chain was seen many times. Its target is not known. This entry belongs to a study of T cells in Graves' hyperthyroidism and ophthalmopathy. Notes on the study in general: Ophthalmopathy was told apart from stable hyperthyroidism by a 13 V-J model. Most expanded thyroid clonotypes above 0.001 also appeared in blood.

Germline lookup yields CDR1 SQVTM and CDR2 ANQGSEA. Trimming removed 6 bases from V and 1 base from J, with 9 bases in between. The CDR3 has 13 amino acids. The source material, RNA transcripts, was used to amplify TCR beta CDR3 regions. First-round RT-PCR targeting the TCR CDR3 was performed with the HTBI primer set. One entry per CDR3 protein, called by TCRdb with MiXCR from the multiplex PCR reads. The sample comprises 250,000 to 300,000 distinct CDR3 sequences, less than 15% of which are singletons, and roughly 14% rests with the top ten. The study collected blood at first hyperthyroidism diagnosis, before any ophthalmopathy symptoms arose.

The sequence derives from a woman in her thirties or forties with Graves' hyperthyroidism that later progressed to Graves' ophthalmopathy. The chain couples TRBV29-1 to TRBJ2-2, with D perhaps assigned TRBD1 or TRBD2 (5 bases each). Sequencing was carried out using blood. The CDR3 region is CSVGEGNTGELFF. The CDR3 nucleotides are TGCAGCGTGGGGGAAGGGAACACCGGGGAGCTGTTTTTT.